These 18 T cell receptor beta chains were sequenced from one sample in a study of control samples from healthy donors and cancer patients (TCRdb year 2020). Library method: the immunoSEQ multiplex PCR assay. The table comes from immuneACCESS by way of TCRdb, which keeps in-frame sequences with V and J called. Part of the clones is missing from these tables; in studies checked, under half for an unresolved V gene and the rest for unknown reasons. The sample records around 89,000 clones, around 82% of which are singletons. Over 7.5% of the sample is taken by the ten largest. Sequenced: blood. The receptors stem from a woman aged 55-75 years in good health.

V and J are TRBV7-2 and TRBJ2-7; the match to TRBD2 covers 7 bases. V shed 1 base and J 4 bases; nucleotides not matched to a gene: 7. The germline CDR1 and CDR2 sequences are SGHTA and FQGNSA. There are 15 residues in the CDR3. This CDR3 reads CASSLVAGERYEQYF. The DNA for the CDR3 is TGTGCCAGCAGCTTAGTGGCGGGAGAGCGGTACGAGCAGTACTTC. The full variable domain, rest sourced from reference TRBV7-2 and TRBJ2-7, is GAGVSQSPSNKVTEKGKDVELRCDPISGHTALYWYRQSLGQGLEFLIYFQGNSAPDKSGLPSDRFSAERTGGSVSTLTIQRTQQEDSAVYLCASSLVAGERYEQYFGPGTRLTVT.

Comment on this clone: At one boundary the junction diverges from the germline segment, which might be a read error. Other DNA sequences within the sample encode an identical CDR3. CDR3 region: CASRLDLRTGELFF. The CDR3 DNA follows: TGTGCCAGCAGGCTGGACTTACGGACCGGAGAGCTGTTTTTT. The chain links TRBV27 to TRBJ2-2; possibly TRBD2 for D (5 bases). The CDR3 spans 14 residues. Per germline, CDR1 MNHEY and CDR2 SMNVEV (reference sequence).

Points on this clone: The sample holds other DNA sequences that translate to the same CDR3. The genes are TRBV24-1 and TRBJ2-3; D remains unclear. The V end was cut by 9 bases, the J end by 0 bases, with 9 bases between. From germline, CDR1 is KGHDR and CDR2 SFDVKD. The CDR3 is 13 residues long. The CDR3 loop is CATSESSTDTQYF. CDR3 nucleotide sequence: TGTGCCACCTCGGAATCTAGCACAGATACGCAGTATTTT.

The CDR3 coding sequence is TGTGCCAGCAGCTTAGGGTCCTCTGGGGCCAACGTCCTGACTTTC. This encodes CASSLGSSGANVLTF. This rearrangement joins TRBV11-1 to TRBJ2-6; no definite D call. The CDR3 is 15 residues long. The germline V gene has CDR1 SGHAT and CDR2 FQDESV (reference sequence). V gave up 1 base and J gave up 0 bases, with 4 bases separating them.

The V and J genes are TRBV7-2 and TRBJ1-1; D gene unclear. V lost 5 bases and J 1 base, leaving 8 bases between the germline ends. The germline V gene has CDR1 SGHTA and CDR2 FQGNSA. The CDR3 sequence is 13 residues long. The CDR3 spells CASSTGQNTEAFF. In DNA, the CDR3 is TGTGCCAGCAGCACGGGCCAGAACACTGAAGCTTTCTTT. Supplemented by reference TRBV7-2 and TRBJ1-1, the full variable domain reads GAGVSQSPSNKVTEKGKDVELRCDPISGHTALYWYRQSLGQGLEFLIYFQGNSAPDKSGLPSDRFSAERTGGSVSTLTIQRTQQEDSAVYLCASSTGQNTEAFFGQGTRLTVV.

V and J are TRBV10-2 and TRBJ1-1, with 8 bases matching TRBD1. Germline V gives CDR1 WSHSY, CDR2 SAAADI. The V and J ends lost 5 bases and 2 bases, in that order; junction bases with no gene match: 4. The CDR3 runs to 14 residues. The CDR3 reads CASSSGGGNTEAFF. DNA of the CDR3: TGCGCCAGCAGTTCAGGGGGCGGAAACACTGAAGCTTTCTTT.

The V gene is TRBV18, the J gene TRBJ1-1; D call uncertain. This CDR3 comprises 15 residues. CDR1 and CDR2 (germline): KGHSH, LQKENI. V shed 2 bases and J shed 6 bases, with 16 bases lying between them. The DNA of the CDR3 is TGTGCCAGCTCACCAAACTCCGGGAGTAGCGCTGAAGCTTTCTTT. The encoded protein is CASSPNSGSSAEAFF.

J is TRBJ1-1 and V is TRBV18, with 7 bases lining up with TRBD1. Germline loops: CDR1 KGHSH, CDR2 LQKENI. CDR3 length equals 15 residues. The J segment lost 1 base and the V segment lost 1 base, leaving 3 bases of the junction unmatched. The CDR3 protein is CASSPRRGRNTEAFF. In DNA form, the CDR3 reads TGTGCCAGCTCACCACGAAGGGGGCGGAACACTGAAGCTTTCTTT.

The CDR3 DNA sequence: TGTGCCAGCTCCGGACAGTCTAACTATGGCTACACCTTC. It yields the protein CASSGQSNYGYTF. The chain combines TRBV5-4 with TRBJ1-2; maybe TRBD1 (6 bases). The V and J ends lost 7 bases and 0 bases respectively, with 10 bases between them. The CDR3 loop spans 13 amino acids. Germline CDR1 SGHNT, CDR2 YYREEE (reference sequence).

Here the CDR3 reads CASSYAATGAYEQYF. The CDR3 DNA is TGTGCCAGCAGCTACGCCGCAACGGGAGCCTACGAGCAGTACTTC. This chain joins TRBV4-2 and TRBJ2-7; a weak D match, TRBD2 (6 bases). The V gene lost 5 bases and the J gene lost 2 bases, with 16 bases spanning the gap. Germline V gives CDR1 LGHNA, CDR2 YNFKEQ. The CDR3 sequence is 15 residues long.

The rearrangement links TRBV3-1 (or the pseudogene TRBV3-2) to TRBJ2-7; the match to TRBD2 covers 8 bases. J gave up 4 bases and V 0 bases, and 8 bases lay outside the gene matches. Germline V gene lookup returns CDR1 LGHDT and CDR2 YNNKEL (reference sequence). The CDR3 runs to 16 residues. The CDR3 DNA is TGTGCCAGCAGCCAAGATACGGGACTAGGGAAATACGAGCAGTACTTC. Its translation is CASSQDTGLGKYEQYF.

The J gene is TRBJ2-1, the V gene TRBV9, with D possibly TRBD1 on 5 matching bases. Germline V gene data show CDR1 as SGDLS and CDR2 as YYNGEE. The CDR3 is made up of 13 amino acids. Trimming cost V 0 bases and J 9 bases, with 10 bases left between them. CDR3 DNA: TGTGCCAGCAGCGTAGCTCAGGGTAGTGAGCAGTTCTTC. Protein: CASSVAQGSEQFF.

The sample holds one count of this clone. This rearrangement joins TRBV12-5 to TRBJ2-5; no clear D gene. This CDR3 comprises 14 residues. CDR1 LGHNT and CDR2 FRNRAP come from the germline V gene. With 6 bases removed from V and 5 bases from J, the gap between germline ends came to 16 bases. The CDR3 sequence: CASGLPSNGETQYF. The CDR3 DNA is TGTGCTAGTGGACTACCCTCCAACGGGGAGACCCAGTACTTC.

This clone has just a few counts. The chain links TRBV2 to TRBJ2-7; no clear D gene. Germline V CDR1 and CDR2: SNHLY, FYNNEI. The CDR3 extends over 15 amino acids. The V end lost 4 bases, the J end lost 4 bases, and 17 bases lay between the germline ends. The CDR3 DNA is TGTGCCAGCAGTGGCAAGGGTGCGGCTAGTTACGAGCAGTACTTC. Protein product: CASSGKGAASYEQYF.

The rearrangement uses TRBV27 and TRBJ2-2; no definite D call. This CDR3 has 14 residues. Trimming shortened V by 7 bases and J by 4 bases, and 13 bases separated the two germline ends. Germline-derived CDR1 and CDR2 are MNHEY and SMNVEV (reference sequence). The DNA for the CDR3 is TGTGCCAGCAAAGGCCTAACTCCCACCGGGGAGCTGTTTTTT. Residues: CASKGLTPTGELFF.

This clone appeared a few times. The J gene is TRBJ1-1, the V gene TRBV18, with 10 bases that match TRBD1. This CDR3 has 14 amino acids. After removal of 4 bases from V and 1 base from J, the junction contained 0 bases not matched to a gene. Per the germline V gene, CDR1 is KGHSH and CDR2 is LQKENI. The CDR3 sequence: CASSRDRGNTEAFF. The CDR3 DNA reads as TGTGCCAGCTCACGGGACAGGGGGAACACTGAAGCTTTCTTT.

This rearrangement joins TRBV11-3 to TRBJ2-6, with D possibly matching TRBD1 (6 bases). The V gene's germline CDR1 is SGHNT and CDR2 YENEEA. Trimming pared 0 bases from V and 0 bases from J, leaving 6 bases between. The CDR3 runs 16 residues. The CDR3 protein is CASSLEGHSGANVLTF. DNA of the CDR3: TGTGCCAGCAGCTTAGAGGGACACTCTGGGGCCAACGTCCTGACTTTC.

This clone was seen a single time. This sequence joins TRBV6-1 and TRBJ2-5; 9 nucleotides line up with TRBD1. V shed 1 base and J 5 bases; nucleotides not matched to a gene: 8. This CDR3 region has 16 residues. Germline V CDR1 and CDR2: MNHNS, SASEGT. The CDR3 here is CASSEGDRGYSETQYF. The DNA for the CDR3 is TGTGCCAGCAGTGAAGGAGACAGGGGGTATTCGGAGACCCAGTACTTC.